The 10 T cell receptor beta chains reported below all come from one sample, sequenced in a study of identical twins. TCRdb called the 5' RACE reads again in MiXCR, with one record for every CDR3 protein. The table shows 1.5 million or so distinct CDR3 sequences, with about 32% occurring only once. The sequencing input was cord blood. Every receptor here comes from a newborn girl in good health.

This clonotype showed up many times. The CDR3 loop is CAIRNPGLPQETQYF. CDR3 nucleotide sequence: TGTGCCATCAGGAACCCCGGACTACCCCAAGAGACCCAGTACTTC. The rearrangement joins TRBV10-3 to TRBJ2-5; D may be TRBD2 (6 bases). Trimming stripped 6 bases from V and 1 base from J, with 15 bases between. The CDR3 extends over 15 amino acids. Germline V gene data show CDR1 as ENHRY and CDR2 as SYGVKD.

The V and J genes are TRBV20-1 and TRBJ1-3; D gene ambiguous. There are 12 residues in the CDR3. Germline lookup yields CDR1 DFQATT and CDR2 SNEGSKA (reference sequence). V lost 1 base, J lost 12 bases, and 13 bases lay in between. DNA of the CDR3: TGCAGTGCTAGAGCCCGACCAGGAATCATATATTTT. Protein: CSARARPGIIYF.

The chain links TRBV11-1 to TRBJ2-1; 9 bases map to TRBD2. V lost 2 bases and J lost 9; bases outside the gene matches: 8. Germline CDR1 SGHAT, CDR2 FQDESV (reference sequence). This CDR3 region has 15 residues. As DNA, the CDR3 is TGTGCCAGCAGCTTATTTAGCGGGGGTCGGGGTGAGCAGTTCTTC. This encodes CASSLFSGGRGEQFF.

This rearrangement joins TRBV5-1 to TRBJ1-2; D ambiguous. The length of the CDR3 is 15 residues. Trimming took 4 bases from V and 1 from J, leaving 14 bases between them. The germline V gene encodes CDR1 SGHRS and CDR2 YFSETQ. The CDR3 sequence: CASSPRWASNYGYTF. In DNA, the CDR3 is TGCGCCAGCAGCCCCCGGTGGGCCAGTAACTATGGCTACACCTTC.

This clonotype was seen a few times. The chain links TRBV6-1 to TRBJ2-1; a possible D gene is TRBD1 (6 bases). The germline V gene has CDR1 MNHNS and CDR2 SASEGT. Between the trimmed V and J ends, which lost 8 bases and 7 bases, there was a span of 15 bases. CDR3 length equals 13 residues. CDR3 DNA sequence: TGTGCCAGCCATTCACAGGGCTGGAATGAGCAGTTCTTC. Translating gives CASHSQGWNEQFF.

This chain joins TRBV28 and TRBJ1-1; weak D call: TRBD1 (6 bases). The V gene lost 6 bases and the J gene lost 4 bases, with 15 bases spanning the gap. Germline CDR1 reads MDHEN; CDR2 reads SYDVKM. The CDR3 length is 14 residues. The DNA of the CDR3 is TGTGCCAGCAGACGACAGGTTTCGGTCACTGAAGCTTTCTTT. It encodes CASRRQVSVTEAFF.

The chain links TRBV12-3 or TRBV12-4 to TRBJ1-2; weak D call: TRBD1 (6 bases). Trimming removed 6 bases from V and 8 bases from J, with 16 bases in between. The CDR3 is 13 residues long. For the CDR3, the DNA is TGTGCCAGCAGCCCGCTGGGGGGGCAAGGCTACACCTTC. As protein: CASSPLGGQGYTF.

This clonotype was observed at least ten times. V and J are TRBV6-2 or TRBV6-3 and TRBJ2-6; TRBD1 is a possible D gene (6 bases). With 7 bases removed from V and 1 base from J, the gap between germline ends came to 11 bases. The germline gives CDR1 MNHEY, CDR2 SVGEGT. The length of the CDR3 is 15 residues. For the CDR3, the DNA is TGTGCCAGCACCTCCCAGGGGTCTGGGGCCAACGTCCTGACTTTC. Translating gives CASTSQGSGANVLTF.

This clonotype was counted only a few times. The chain is built from TRBV9 and TRBJ2-5; 13 bases map to TRBD2. V gave up 4 bases and J gave up 0 bases; unmatched junction bases: 9. This CDR3 has 18 amino acids. Germline CDR1 is SGDLS and CDR2 is YYNGEE. The CDR3 spells CASSYRLAGGPYQETQYF. The CDR3 DNA reads as TGTGCCAGCAGCTATCGACTAGCGGGAGGCCCGTACCAAGAGACCCAGTACTTC.

CDR3 bases: TGTGCCAGCAGCTACGTCAGGGGAGCGAACATTCAGTACTTC. Its translation is CASSYVRGANIQYF. The V gene is TRBV7-9, the J gene TRBJ2-4; a weak D match, TRBD1 (6 bases). Germline CDR1 SEHNR, CDR2 FQNEAQ (reference sequence). Between the trimmed V and J ends, which lost 4 bases and 7 bases, there was a span of 14 bases. The CDR3 runs to 14 residues. Full variable domain (outside the CDR3, taken from reference TRBV7-9 and TRBJ2-4): DTGVSQNPRHKITKRGQNVTFRCDPISEHNRLYWYRQTLGQGPEFLTYFQNEAQLEKSRLLSDRFSAERPKGSFSTLEIQRTEQGDSAMYLCASSYVRGANIQYFGAGTRLSVL.